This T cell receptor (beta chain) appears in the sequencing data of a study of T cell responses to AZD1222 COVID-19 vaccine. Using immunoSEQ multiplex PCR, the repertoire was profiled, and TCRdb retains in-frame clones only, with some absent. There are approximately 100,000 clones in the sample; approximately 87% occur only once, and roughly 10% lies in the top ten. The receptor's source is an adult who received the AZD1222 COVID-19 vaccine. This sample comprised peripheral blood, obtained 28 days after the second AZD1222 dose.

The CDR3 region is CASSSPWTTGSPYF. The CDR3 DNA reads as TGTGCCAGCAGCTCCCCCTGGACTACTGGATCCCCGTACTTC. The gene calls are TRBV7-2 and TRBJ2-7, with a tentative D call TRBD2 (6 bases). The CDR3 has 14 residues. Trimming took 4 bases from V and 12 from J, leaving 22 bases between them. Looked up from germline, CDR1 is SGHTA and CDR2 is FQGNSA.